Below, 14 T cell receptor beta chains from the same sample are listed, as sequenced in a study of identical twins. From the 5' RACE reads, TCRdb called clonotypes with MiXCR, one entry per CDR3 protein. The profile shows about 690,000 distinct CDR3 sequences, roughly 6% of them singletons. The sequencing input was naive T cells sorted from blood. These receptors came from a man between 18 and 29 years old in good health.

The sample holds many counts of this clonotype. The rearrangement links TRBV5-4 to TRBJ2-1, with D uncertain. V lost 0 bases and J lost 2, with 6 bases in between. Germline V gene lookup returns CDR1 SGHNT and CDR2 YYREEE (reference sequence). This CDR3 region has 14 residues. CDR3 protein: CASSLDQTYNEQFF. The CDR3 DNA is TGTGCCAGCAGCTTGGACCAAACCTACAATGAGCAGTTCTTC.

In its sample, this clonotype was seen a few times. The rearrangement joins TRBV6-2 or TRBV6-3 to TRBJ2-7; TRBD1 matches at 9 bases. Trimming at V came to 0 bases and at J to 4 bases, leaving 7 bases not matched to a gene. There are 16 residues in the CDR3. The V gene's germline CDR1 is MNHEY and CDR2 SVGEGT. CDR3 amino acids: CASSYSDGTGRYEQYF. The DNA of the CDR3 is TGTGCCAGCAGTTACTCCGACGGGACAGGGAGATACGAGCAGTACTTC.

This clonotype was observed many times. This sequence joins TRBV27 and TRBJ2-1; possibly TRBD1 for D (6 bases). The CDR3 consists of 17 residues. Germline CDR1 MNHEY, CDR2 SMNVEV (reference sequence). V was clipped by 1 base and J by 5 bases, with 18 bases between them. In DNA form, the CDR3 reads TGTGCCAGCAGTTTATACGATACAGGGATCACCCACAATGAGCAGTTCTTC. The encoded protein is CASSLYDTGITHNEQFF.

This clonotype was observed at least ten times. DNA of the CDR3: TGTGCCACCTTCGGCGCTTACGAGCAGTACGTC. It is translated as CATFGAYEQYV. J is TRBJ2-7 and V is TRBV21-1; the table's D call, TRBD1, has no DNA check behind it. TRBV21-1 is classified as a pseudogene. The CDR3 is 11 residues long.

Worth noting for this clonotype: A much larger clonotype is one base distant, so this may be a read error. The CDR3 DNA sequence: TGCAGTGTTAGGGTAGCGGGTTATGAGACCCAGTACTTC. Translating it yields CSVRVAGYETQYF. The V and J genes are TRBV20-1 and TRBJ2-5, with TRBD2 matching over 7 bases. CDR1 is DFQATT, CDR2 SNEGSKA, per germline (reference sequence). V trimming: 7 bases; J trimming: 5 bases; junction bases outside the gene matches: 10. The CDR3 sequence is 13 residues long.

This clonotype was counted many times. This chain connects TRBV11-2 to TRBJ2-3; unclear D gene. Trimming took off 1 base at V and 6 bases at J, with 11 bases between the two ends. The length of the CDR3 is 14 residues. Germline V gene data show CDR1 as SGHAT and CDR2 as FQNNGV. CDR3 amino acids: CASSLAVRVDTQYF. In DNA form, the CDR3 reads TGTGCCAGCAGCTTAGCAGTTCGGGTGGATACGCAGTATTTT. The complete variable domain, with remaining parts taken from reference TRBV11-2 and TRBJ2-3, reads EAGVAQSPRYKIIEKRQSVAFWCNPISGHATLYWYQQILGQGPKLLIQFQNNGVVDDSQLPKDRFSAERLKGVDSTLKIQPAKLEDSAVYLCASSLAVRVDTQYFGPGTRLTVL.

This clonotype was detected a few times. This rearrangement joins TRBV12-5 to TRBJ2-1; D uncertain. This CDR3 comprises 16 residues. Germline CDR1 reads LGHNT; CDR2 reads FRNRAP. V lost 3 bases and J 4 bases, leaving 16 bases between the germline ends. The CDR3 DNA is TGTGCTAGTGGTTTCAGCCCAGGATCAATTTACAATGAGCAGTTCTTC. Translating gives CASGFSPGSIYNEQFF.

The table lists this clonotype with a few counts. The chain couples TRBV27 to TRBJ1-5; possible D gene TRBD1, 5 bases. The ends were cut back, 7 bases at V and 7 bases at J, with 14 bases in the middle. The CDR3 loop spans 13 amino acids. CDR1 MNHEY and CDR2 SMNVEV come from the germline V gene (reference sequence). This CDR3 is CASTLGLGQPQHF. CDR3 bases: TGTGCCAGCACTTTGGGGCTCGGGCAGCCCCAGCATTTT.

This clonotype was recorded at least ten times. CDR3 nucleotide sequence: TGTGCCAGCAGTCGAGACAGGGTTTACAATGAGCAGTTCTTC. This translates into CASSRDRVYNEQFF. The V call is TRBV28, the J call TRBJ2-1; TRBD1 aligns across 7 bases. The CDR3 runs to 14 residues. CDR1 is MDHEN, CDR2 SYDVKM, per germline. V was clipped by 5 bases and J by 4 bases; unmatched bases: 5.

This clonotype was seen ten or more times. This CDR3 reads CASIRDSRTDTQYF. Here the CDR3 DNA reads TGTGCCAGCATCCGGGACAGTCGCACAGATACGCAGTATTTT. The rearrangement links TRBV27 to TRBJ2-3; TRBD1 agrees at 7 bases. The CDR3 is 14 residues long. Germline assignment: CDR1 MNHEY and CDR2 SMNVEV (reference sequence). J gave up 1 base and V 7 bases, and 5 bases lay outside the gene matches.

This clonotype was detected a few times. V usage is TRBV5-1 and J usage is TRBJ2-5, with D perhaps matching TRBD1 (6 bases). Deletions cut 3 bases from V and 6 bases from J, with 12 bases between. The CDR3 runs to 13 residues. Looked up from germline, CDR1 is SGHRS and CDR2 is YFSETQ. CDR3 DNA sequence: TGCGCCAGCAGCTCCCAGGGGATTCAGACCCAGTACTTC. The encoded protein is CASSSQGIQTQYF.

This clonotype was counted many times. The chain combines TRBV11-2 with TRBJ2-3; no clear D. CDR3 length: 15 amino acids. The V end lost 1 base, the J end lost 5 bases, and 13 bases lay between the germline ends. Germline loops: CDR1 SGHAT, CDR2 FQNNGV. CDR3: CASSLGASPGDTQYF. The CDR3 coding sequence is TGTGCCAGCAGCTTAGGCGCTTCCCCGGGAGATACGCAGTATTTT.

This clonotype turned up a few times. The J gene is TRBJ2-7, the V gene TRBV6-1; no clear D gene. Germline V gene sequence: CDR1 MNHNS, CDR2 SASEGT. Between the trimmed V and J ends, which lost 1 base and 3 bases, there was a span of 13 bases. The CDR3 covers 15 residues. CDR3 DNA: TGTGCCAGCAGTGAAGGTTCATCTCGGTACTACGAGCAGTACGTC. Amino acids: CASSEGSSRYYEQYV.

This clonotype was recorded a few times. The J gene is TRBJ1-1, the V gene TRBV30, with a possible D match to TRBD1 (5 bases). Germline lookup yields CDR1 GTSNPN and CDR2 SVGIG (reference sequence). V was clipped by 4 bases and J by 5 bases, with 14 bases between them. This CDR3 is 13 amino acids long. CDR3 in DNA: TGTGCCTGGATGCGGGGCGGGGGGACTGAAGCTTTCTTT. It yields the protein CAWMRGGGTEAFF. The variable domain in full, with the rest retrieved from reference TRBV30 and TRBJ1-1, is SQTIHQWPATLVQPVGSPLSLECTVEGTSNPNLYWYRQAAGRGLQLLFYSVGIGQISSEVPQNLSASRPQDRQFILSSKKLLLSDSGFYLCAWMRGGGTEAFFGQGTRLTVV.